One and the same sample provided the 27 T cell receptor beta chains below, sequenced in a study of shared clonotypes between healthy human individuals. As defined, naive CD8 cells were CD45RO-negative and positively selected for CCR7, with terminally differentiated effector memory CD45RA+ cells excluded. The table came from immunoSEQ multiplex PCR; TCRdb's copy has only in-frame clones and leaves some out. The sample records about 2 million clones, roughly 94% being singletons. Sequencing input: naive CD8+ T cells sorted from blood. The receptor set was obtained from a man between 18 and 35 years old in good health.

The rearrangement uses TRBV7-9 and TRBJ1-2; 9 bases fit TRBD1. CDR1 is SEHNR, CDR2 FQNEAQ, per germline (reference sequence). After removal of 0 bases from V and 3 bases from J, the junction contained 5 bases not matched to a gene. CDR3 length: 16 amino acids. The chain's CDR3 is CASSLARQGGHYGYTF. CDR3 coding DNA: TGTGCCAGCAGCTTAGCTCGACAGGGGGGCCACTATGGCTACACCTTC.

This sequence joins TRBV9 and TRBJ2-1, with D possibly TRBD1 on 6 matching bases. Trimming removed 0 bases from V and 5 bases from J, with 12 bases in between. CDR3 size: 15 residues. Germline CDR1 is SGDLS and CDR2 is YYNGEE. The CDR3 region has the DNA TGTGCCAGCAGCGTAGTTGCAGGGGCCGACAATGAGCAGTTCTTC. Translation gives CASSVVAGADNEQFF.

The V and J genes are TRBV2 and TRBJ2-3; 7 bases line up with TRBD1. The CDR3 length is 12 residues. The ends lost 8 bases at V and 6 bases at J; junction bases unmatched: 5. The germline CDR1 and CDR2 sequences are SNHLY and FYNNEI. CDR3 nucleotides: TGTGCCAGCCCCACAGGGGATGATACGCAGTATTTT. This translates into CASPTGDDTQYF.

The J gene is TRBJ1-2, the V gene TRBV4-3, with 8 bases matching TRBD1. The trim removed 0 bases at V and 6 bases at J, leaving 6 bases unmatched. Germline CDR1 reads LGHNA; CDR2 reads YSLEER. The CDR3 covers 15 residues. The CDR3 DNA sequence: TGCGCCAGCAGCCAAGACTCGGGACAGGACGATGGCTACACCTTC. It codes for CASSQDSGQDDGYTF.

Regarding this clone: Distinct nucleotide sequences in the sample also encode this CDR3. This chain joins TRBV7-6 and TRBJ2-5, with D maybe TRBD1 (6 bases). With 0 bases removed from V and 3 bases from J, the gap between germline ends came to 8 bases. The CDR3 has 14 amino acids. Per germline, CDR1 SGHVS and CDR2 FNYEAQ. In DNA form, the CDR3 reads TGTGCCAGCAGCTTAGCACCAGGGGAAGAGACCCAGTACTTC. Its translation: CASSLAPGEETQYF.

This clone turned up a few times. The sample has other DNA sequences that encode this CDR3 too. V usage is TRBV27 and J usage is TRBJ1-6; D remains unclear. There are 14 residues in the CDR3. V was clipped by 5 bases and J by 0 bases, with 5 bases between them. Germline CDR1 and CDR2: MNHEY and SMNVEV (reference sequence). CDR3 sequence: CASSPSSYNSPLHF. The CDR3 coding sequence is TGTGCCAGCAGTCCGAGCTCCTATAATTCACCCCTCCACTTT.

In its sample, this clone was seen once. The chain recombines TRBV5-6 with TRBJ2-7; D is undetermined. CDR1 is SGHDT, CDR2 YYEEEE, per germline. The CDR3 has 15 residues. Trimming stripped 2 bases from V and 0 bases from J, with 12 bases between. The CDR3 coding sequence is TGTGCCAGCAGCTTCTGGACCTTGCCCTCCTACGAGCAGTACTTC. It yields the protein CASSFWTLPSYEQYF.

The J gene is TRBJ2-1, the V gene TRBV25-1, with 10 bases fitting TRBD2. The CDR3 is 16 amino acids. The germline CDR1 and CDR2 sequences are MGHDK and SYGVNS. V trimming: 2 bases; J trimming: 8 bases; junction bases outside the gene matches: 9. CDR3 in DNA: TGTGCCAGCAGTGAACCCGCTAGCGGGAGTCTAGATGAGCAGTTCTTC. It encodes CASSEPASGSLDEQFF.

The chain carries TRBV7-9 and TRBJ1-2; maybe TRBD1 (5 bases). CDR1 and CDR2 from the germline V gene are SEHNR and FQNEAQ (reference sequence). The CDR3 spans 16 residues. Trimming stripped 3 bases from V and 1 base from J, with 15 bases between. For the CDR3, the DNA is TGTGCCAGCAGCTTGATCCAGGGACCGATTAACTATGGCTACACCTTC. Amino acid sequence: CASSLIQGPINYGYTF.

About this clone: This sample includes further DNA sequences coding for the same CDR3. V is TRBV30 and J is TRBJ2-7; D gene unclear. V was shortened by 0 bases and J by 7 bases, with 7 bases between the two germline ends. Looked up from germline, CDR1 is GTSNPN and CDR2 is SVGIG (reference sequence). This CDR3 comprises 11 residues. CDR3 residues: CAWSVLGEQYF. DNA of the CDR3: TGTGCCTGGAGTGTACTGGGGGAGCAGTACTTC.

The V and J genes are TRBV27 and TRBJ1-2; D not resolved. This CDR3 contains 14 residues. Between the trimmed V and J ends, which lost 3 bases and 8 bases, there was a span of 16 bases. The V gene's germline CDR1 is MNHEY and CDR2 SMNVEV (reference sequence). CDR3 sequence: CASSFTASPLGYTF. CDR3 nucleotide sequence: TGTGCCAGCAGTTTTACGGCAAGCCCACTGGGCTACACCTTC.

This clone appeared once. Other nucleotide sequences in the sample specify the same CDR3. The rearrangement uses TRBV9 and TRBJ2-7; D unclear. The CDR3 is 13 amino acids. Per the germline V gene, CDR1 is SGDLS and CDR2 is YYNGEE. Trimming shortened V by 0 bases and J by 2 bases, and 6 bases separated the two germline ends. The CDR3 reads CASSVDGTYEQYF. CDR3 DNA: TGTGCCAGCAGCGTAGACGGTACCTACGAGCAGTACTTC.

The chain recombines TRBV28 with TRBJ2-5; weak D call: TRBD2 (5 bases). CDR3 length: 16 amino acids. V was pared by 6 bases and J by 2 bases, with 19 bases between. CDR1 is MDHEN, CDR2 SYDVKM, per germline. CDR3 in amino acids: CASSSLDLRDQETQYF. The CDR3 DNA sequence: TGTGCCAGCAGCAGCTTGGACCTGAGGGATCAAGAGACCCAGTACTTC. Based on the CDR3 plus reference TRBV28 and TRBJ2-5, the full variable domain is DVKVTQSSRYLVKRTGEKVFLECVQDMDHENMFWYRQDPGLGLRLIYFSYDVKMKEKGDIPEGYSVSREKKERFSLILESASTNQTSMYLCASSSLDLRDQETQYFGPGTRLLVL.

This chain uses TRBV4-3 with TRBJ2-7; D may be TRBD2 (6 bases). V lost 0 bases and J 0 bases, leaving 9 bases between the germline ends. The germline CDR1 and CDR2 sequences are LGHNA and YSLEER. This CDR3 spans 15 amino acids. The DNA for the CDR3 is TGCGCCAGCAGCCAAGAATCCGGGGGCTCCTACGAGCAGTACTTC. Translated: CASSQESGGSYEQYF.

J is TRBJ1-4 and V is TRBV6-5; D call uncertain. Trimming cost V 4 bases and J 8 bases, with 14 bases left between them. The CDR3 spans 14 residues. Germline V gives CDR1 MNHEY, CDR2 SVGAGI. CDR3 protein: CASSLQSVGEKLFF. In DNA, the CDR3 is TGTGCCAGCAGTTTACAGTCCGTGGGGGAAAAACTGTTTTTT.

The rearrangement links TRBV20-1 to TRBJ2-7, with D possibly matching TRBD1 (6 bases). Per germline, CDR1 DFQATT and CDR2 SNEGSKA (reference sequence). V lost 4 bases and J lost 6, with 10 bases in between. This CDR3 contains 11 residues. The CDR3 sequence: CSATGQSEQYF. CDR3 nucleotides: TGCAGTGCTACGGGACAATCCGAGCAGTACTTC.

The J gene is TRBJ1-1, the V gene TRBV11-2; a weak D match, TRBD1 (5 bases). This CDR3 is built from 12 residues. The V gene's germline CDR1 is SGHAT and CDR2 FQNNGV. V shed 5 bases and J shed 10 bases, with 14 bases lying between them. The CDR3, as DNA: TGTGCCAGCAGCCCCGGAGGGGCTGGAGCTTTCTTT. Residues: CASSPGGAGAFF.

V and J are TRBV7-9 and TRBJ1-2; no reliable D call. The CDR3 runs 14 residues. The V end was cut by 4 bases, the J end by 0 bases, with 9 bases between. Germline values: CDR1 SEHNR, CDR2 FQNEAQ (reference sequence). DNA of the CDR3: TGTGCCAGCAGCTCCCACGGGGCTAACTATGGCTACACCTTC. Its translation: CASSSHGANYGYTF. Drawing the rest from reference TRBV7-9 and TRBJ1-2, the complete variable domain is DTGVSQNPRHKITKRGQNVTFRCDPISEHNRLYWYRQTLGQGPEFLTYFQNEAQLEKSRLLSDRFSAERPKGSFSTLEIQRTEQGDSAMYLCASSSHGANYGYTFGSGTRLTVV.

The chain uses TRBV27 and TRBJ1-5, with D possibly matching TRBD1 (5 bases). V was shortened by 8 bases and J by 0 bases, with 11 bases between the two germline ends. From germline, CDR1 is MNHEY and CDR2 SMNVEV (reference sequence). The CDR3 extends over 14 amino acids. Written as DNA, the CDR3 is TGTGCCAGCGGTGACAGATATAGCAATCAGCCCCAGCATTTT. Its protein product is CASGDRYSNQPQHF.

A word on this clone: At one boundary the junction diverges from the germline segment, which might be a read error. The V and J genes are TRBV10-3 and TRBJ2-1; 7 positions agree with TRBD1. This CDR3 has 15 amino acids. CDR1 is ENHRY and CDR2 is SYGVKD in the germline V gene. The chain's CDR3 is CAISDLDRVYDEQFF. The CDR3 DNA is TGTGCCATCAGTGACCTTGACAGGGTCTACGATGAGCAGTTCTTC.

The CDR3 region has the DNA TGTGCCAGCAGTTCACTAGCGGACATATACACAGATACGCAGTATTTT. This translates into CASSSLADIYTDTQYF. The rearrangement uses TRBV27 and TRBJ2-3; 8 bases match TRBD2. From germline, CDR1 is MNHEY and CDR2 SMNVEV (reference sequence). Trimming removed 4 bases from V and 2 bases from J; junction bases left unmatched: 8. This CDR3 is 16 amino acids long.

CDR3 DNA: TGTGCCAGCAGTTACGGGACTAGCGGGAGCACAGATACGCAGTATTTT. Residues: CASSYGTSGSTDTQYF. The rearrangement uses TRBV28 and TRBJ2-3; 12 bases align to TRBD2. Looked up from germline, CDR1 is MDHEN and CDR2 is SYDVKM. V shed 4 bases, J shed 0 bases, and the junction held 2 bases outside the gene matches. The CDR3 has 16 amino acids.

This clone was recorded only once. V and J are TRBV2 and TRBJ1-3; 10 bases line up with TRBD1. Trimming cost V 3 bases and J 4 bases; bases outside gene matches: 3. The CDR3 consists of 15 residues. Per the germline V gene, CDR1 is SNHLY and CDR2 is FYNNEI. CDR3 coding DNA: TGTGCCAGCAGTGATGGGACAGGGGCGGGAAACACCATATATTTT. Translated: CASSDGTGAGNTIYF.

Notes on this clone: Other DNA sequences from this sample encode an identical CDR3 as well. The CDR3 loop reads CASGLMDSPLHF. The DNA of the CDR3 is TGTGCTAGTGGTTTAATGGATTCACCCCTCCACTTT. This chain uses TRBV12-5 with TRBJ1-6; the D is unclear. Germline V CDR1 and CDR2: LGHNT, FRNRAP. CDR3 length: 12 residues. V was pared by 3 bases and J by 8 bases, with 5 bases between.

The gene calls are TRBV11-2 and TRBJ2-7, with D possibly matching TRBD1 (5 bases). Germline V gene data show CDR1 as SGHAT and CDR2 as FQNNGV. The CDR3 loop spans 15 amino acids. The V end lost 0 bases, the J end lost 5 bases, and 14 bases lay between the germline ends. This CDR3 reads CASSLELSWGDEQYF. The CDR3 coding sequence is TGTGCCAGCAGCTTAGAACTGAGTTGGGGCGACGAGCAGTACTTC.

The sample holds one count of this clone. CDR3 residues: CASSTPAGPNEKLFF. CDR3 bases: TGTGCCAGTAGTACCCCGGCGGGGCCTAATGAAAAACTGTTTTTT. The chain links TRBV19 to TRBJ1-4; D might be TRBD1 (5 bases). The CDR3 has 15 amino acids. Trimming took 4 bases from V and 3 from J, leaving 12 bases between them. Per the germline V gene, CDR1 is LNHDA and CDR2 is SQIVND (reference sequence).

The chain joins TRBV6-5 to TRBJ2-7; a weak D match, TRBD1 (6 bases). CDR1 and CDR2 from the germline V gene are MNHEY and SVGAGI. Between the trimmed V and J ends, which lost 0 bases and 3 bases, there was a span of 12 bases. The CDR3 totals 15 residues. CDR3 DNA: TGTGCCAGCAGTTACTCACCAGGGGAAATCTACGAGCAGTACTTC. Amino acids: CASSYSPGEIYEQYF.